Presented here are 24 T cell receptor beta chains from one specimen sequenced in a study of blood T cell repertoires in COVID-19. Data came from immunoSEQ multiplex PCR; TCRdb stores just in-frame clones and leaves some out. This sample has some 140,000 clones, with around 77% found just once. The specimen was peripheral blood. The receptor set was obtained from a human donor in a cohort sampled during active COVID-19.

The chain is built from TRBV4-2 and TRBJ2-7, with a weak D call TRBD1 (6 bases). The germline gives CDR1 LGHNA, CDR2 YNFKEQ. With 0 bases removed from V and 3 bases from J, the gap between germline ends came to 9 bases. The CDR3 contains 14 residues. The chain's CDR3 is CASSQEGAGYEQYF. In nucleotides, the CDR3 is TGTGCCAGCAGCCAAGAGGGGGCAGGCTACGAGCAGTACTTC.

This rearrangement joins TRBV5-1 to TRBJ2-2; 10 nucleotides match TRBD1. Germline loops: CDR1 SGHRS, CDR2 YFSETQ. The trim removed 2 bases at V and 1 base at J, leaving 8 bases unmatched. The length of the CDR3 is 18 residues. CDR3 region: CASSLALRDRGNTGELFF. CDR3 nucleotide sequence: TGCGCCAGCAGCTTAGCGCTGAGGGACAGGGGGAACACCGGGGAGCTGTTTTTT.

This sequence joins TRBV7-6 and TRBJ1-4; tentative D call: TRBD1 (6 bases). The V end was cut by 9 bases, the J end by 8 bases, with 16 bases between. There are 13 residues in the CDR3. CDR1 and CDR2 (germline): SGHVS, FNYEAQ. CDR3 amino acids: CASRGGGREKLFF. In DNA form, the CDR3 reads TGTGCCAGTCGGGGAGGGGGAAGGGAAAAACTGTTTTTT.

The V and J genes are TRBV9 and TRBJ2-3, with TRBD1 identical over 8 bases. The CDR3 consists of 16 residues. Germline assignment: CDR1 SGDLS and CDR2 YYNGEE. Trimming removed 0 bases from V and 1 base from J; junction bases left unmatched: 4. CDR3 coding DNA: TGTGCCAGCAGCGTAGCCCCACAGGGGGGCACAGATACGCAGTATTTT. Translation gives CASSVAPQGGTDTQYF.

CDR3: CASSLAPSGGAGADTQYF. For the CDR3, the DNA is TGCGCCAGCAGCTTGGCCCCTAGCGGGGGGGCAGGGGCAGATACGCAGTATTTT. This rearrangement joins TRBV5-1 to TRBJ2-3, with 12 bases fitting TRBD2. Germline trimming cut 0 bases from V and 4 bases from J; bases unmatched to any gene: 9. The CDR3 runs to 18 residues. Germline values: CDR1 SGHRS, CDR2 YFSETQ.

The CDR3 DNA reads TGTGCCAGCAGGGCGCGGGACAGAAGCTCCTACGAGCAGTACTTC. The encoded protein is CASRARDRSSYEQYF. The V and J genes are TRBV6-6 and TRBJ2-7; possible D gene TRBD1, 7 bases. CDR1 and CDR2 from the germline V gene are MNHNY and SVGAGI (reference sequence). The CDR3 has 15 amino acids. Trimming cost V 6 bases and J 0 bases, with 15 bases left between them.

Only a few counts were recorded for this clone. This chain links TRBV5-6 with TRBJ1-1, with D possibly TRBD1 on 5 matching bases. The germline V gene encodes CDR1 SGHDT and CDR2 YYEEEE. With 0 bases removed from V and 3 bases from J, the gap between germline ends came to 9 bases. The CDR3 runs to 14 residues. The CDR3 loop is CASSLAGGYTEAFF. CDR3 bases: TGTGCCAGCAGCTTGGCCGGGGGGTACACTGAAGCTTTCTTT.

The chain has TRBV30 and TRBJ1-1, with D hard to call. CDR3 length equals 12 residues. The ends were cut back, 2 bases at V and 9 bases at J, with 13 bases in the middle. The germline CDR1 and CDR2 sequences are GTSNPN and SVGIG (reference sequence). In nucleotides, the CDR3 is TGTGCCTGGAGTCTCCAGGAACTTCAAGCTTTCTTT. It specifies CAWSLQELQAFF. Full variable domain (outside the CDR3, taken from reference TRBV30 and TRBJ1-1): SQTIHQWPATLVQPVGSPLSLECTVEGTSNPNLYWYRQAAGRGLQLLFYSVGIGQISSEVPQNLSASRPQDRQFILSSKKLLLSDSGFYLCAWSLQELQAFFGQGTRLTVV.

CDR3 protein: CASSERTGDTEAFF. The CDR3 DNA reads as TGCGCCAGCAGTGAAAGGACAGGGGACACTGAAGCTTTCTTT. The rearrangement uses TRBV10-2 and TRBJ1-1; TRBD1 agrees at 9 bases. CDR1 and CDR2 (germline): WSHSY, SAAADI. The ends lost 3 bases at V and 3 bases at J; junction bases unmatched: 2. The CDR3 spans 14 residues.

The chain uses TRBV30 and TRBJ1-5; D ambiguous. The CDR3 loop spans 14 amino acids. V was shortened by 1 base and J by 1 base, with 8 bases between the two germline ends. Looked up from germline, CDR1 is GTSNPN and CDR2 is SVGIG (reference sequence). The CDR3 is CAWSAPLSNQPQHF. DNA for the CDR3: TGTGCCTGGAGTGCCCCGTTGAGCAATCAGCCCCAGCATTTT.

In this sample, this clone turned up a few times. The chain employs TRBV7-8 and TRBJ2-5; perhaps TRBD2 as D (7 bases). The CDR3 covers 14 residues. Trimming took off 6 bases at V and 5 bases at J, with 16 bases between the two ends. Germline V CDR1 and CDR2: SGHVS, FQNEAQ. CDR3 loop: CASRPGGREETQYF. The CDR3 coding sequence is TGTGCCAGCAGGCCGGGGGGCAGGGAGGAGACCCAGTACTTC.

The CDR3 DNA is TGTGCCAGCAGCTTAGTAAGCAGGGATGGCAATCAGCCCCAGCATTTT. Its protein is CASSLVSRDGNQPQHF. This chain links TRBV7-9 with TRBJ1-5, with TRBD1 as a possible D gene (5 bases). Germline CDR1 SEHNR, CDR2 FQNEAQ (reference sequence). There are 16 residues in the CDR3. The germline V and J ends were trimmed by 1 base and 2 bases, with 12 bases remaining between them.

The chain uses TRBV15 and TRBJ2-2; D gene ambiguous. The CDR3 length is 18 residues. Germline V gene lookup returns CDR1 LNHNV and CDR2 YYDKDF (reference sequence). V was pared by 0 bases and J by 1 base, with 15 bases between. The CDR3 is CATSRDHRWQVNTGELFF. The CDR3 coding sequence is TGTGCCACCAGCAGAGATCATAGGTGGCAGGTGAACACCGGGGAGCTGTTTTTT.

This clone was seen just once. The chain recombines TRBV6-5 with TRBJ1-6, with TRBD1 matching 7 bases. CDR1 MNHEY and CDR2 SVGAGI come from the germline V gene. The CDR3 is 14 amino acids. Trimming at V came to 5 bases and at J to 7 bases, leaving 5 bases not matched to a gene. The CDR3 DNA is TGTGCCAGCAGTAAGACAGGGAAGAATTCACCCCTCCACTTT. Translation: CASSKTGKNSPLHF.

The chain joins TRBV19 to TRBJ1-2, with 9 bases matching TRBD1. The germline V gene has CDR1 LNHDA and CDR2 SQIVND (reference sequence). V lost 7 bases to trimming and J lost 4 bases; unmatched junction nucleotides: 7. This CDR3 spans 14 amino acids. The CDR3 is CASTQGQGTYGYTF. Written as DNA, the CDR3 is TGTGCCAGTACTCAGGGACAGGGAACCTATGGCTACACCTTC.

In this sample, this clone turned up a few times. The V and J genes are TRBV19 and TRBJ1-1; 7 nucleotides match TRBD1. The V and J ends lost 4 bases and 4 bases, in that order; junction bases with no gene match: 3. Germline V CDR1 and CDR2: LNHDA, SQIVND (reference sequence). There are 13 residues in the CDR3. The CDR3 DNA sequence: TGTGCCAGTAGTAAGGGACAGACCACTGAAGCTTTCTTT. It translates to CASSKGQTTEAFF.

The chain joins TRBV28 to TRBJ1-5; D remains ambiguous. The V gene lost 6 bases and the J gene lost 6 bases, with 15 bases spanning the gap. From germline, CDR1 is MDHEN and CDR2 SYDVKM. This CDR3 is built from 14 residues. In nucleotides, the CDR3 is TGTGCCAGCAGATCTAGGGTACGGGGTCAGCCCCAGCATTTT. Translation gives CASRSRVRGQPQHF.

As for this clone: Compared with germline, one end of the junction differs, possibly owing to a read error. The chain is built from TRBV6-5 and TRBJ1-2, with D possibly TRBD1 on 6 matching bases. CDR1 MNHEY and CDR2 SVGAGI come from the germline V gene. The CDR3 spans 12 residues. The CDR3 DNA is TGTGCCAGCGGTTACAGGGAGGGTGGCTACACCTTC. Its protein is CASGYREGGYTF.

Here the CDR3 reads CASSQGRDRGLAYEQYF. The CDR3 nucleotides read TGTGCCAGCAGCCAAGGACGGGACAGGGGATTAGCCTACGAGCAGTACTTC. The chain joins TRBV3-1 (or the pseudogene TRBV3-2) to TRBJ2-7, with TRBD1 matching over 10 bases. V shed 1 base, J shed 2 bases, and the junction held 8 bases outside the gene matches. Germline V gene lookup returns CDR1 LGHDT and CDR2 YNNKEL (reference sequence). The CDR3 loop spans 17 amino acids.

V and J are TRBV6-1 and TRBJ1-4, with D possibly being TRBD1 (5 bases). The CDR3 consists of 16 residues. V lost 1 base and J 7 bases, leaving 16 bases between the germline ends. CDR1 is MNHNS and CDR2 is SASEGT in the germline V gene. As DNA, the CDR3 is TGTGCCAGCAGTGAAGTGGCGGGGGTCGTGACTGAAAAACTGTTTTTT. This codes for CASSEVAGVVTEKLFF.

The rearrangement uses TRBV11-2 and TRBJ1-1, with D hard to call. Trimming pared 0 bases from V and 3 bases from J, leaving 5 bases between. The CDR3 covers 13 residues. Germline V gives CDR1 SGHAT, CDR2 FQNNGV. The CDR3 coding sequence is TGTGCCAGCAGCTTAGATCCGGACACTGAAGCTTTCTTT. This sequence encodes CASSLDPDTEAFF. Full variable domain (missing parts from reference TRBV11-2 and TRBJ1-1): EAGVAQSPRYKIIEKRQSVAFWCNPISGHATLYWYQQILGQGPKLLIQFQNNGVVDDSQLPKDRFSAERLKGVDSTLKIQPAKLEDSAVYLCASSLDPDTEAFFGQGTRLTVV.

The V gene is TRBV18, the J gene TRBJ2-6; maybe TRBD1 (6 bases). The V end lost 4 bases, the J end lost 0 bases, and 34 bases lay between the germline ends. From germline, CDR1 is KGHSH and CDR2 LQKENI. The CDR3 spans 24 residues. CDR3 in DNA: TGTGCCAGCTCACGAGCGAAAAACCCGGAGGTAGAACAGGGCGCGAACTCTGGGGCCAACGTCCTGACTTTC. It translates to CASSRAKNPEVEQGANSGANVLTF.

V and J are TRBV11-2 and TRBJ2-3; 9 nucleotides align to TRBD1. Losses at the gene ends were 5 bases for V and 1 base for J; bases not matched to a gene: 7. This CDR3 region has 16 residues. The germline CDR1 and CDR2 sequences are SGHAT and FQNNGV. CDR3 loop: CASSPGTGFGTDTQYF. CDR3 nucleotide sequence: TGTGCCAGCAGCCCCGGGACAGGGTTTGGCACAGATACGCAGTATTTT.

The chain recombines TRBV2 with TRBJ2-5, with TRBD1 matching over 8 bases. V lost 5 bases, J lost 4 bases, and 3 bases stayed unmatched. Germline V gene data show CDR1 as SNHLY and CDR2 as FYNNEI. This CDR3 comprises 13 residues. The CDR3 here is CASSRDRGETQYF. In DNA, the CDR3 is TGTGCCAGCAGTAGAGACAGGGGAGAGACCCAGTACTTC.